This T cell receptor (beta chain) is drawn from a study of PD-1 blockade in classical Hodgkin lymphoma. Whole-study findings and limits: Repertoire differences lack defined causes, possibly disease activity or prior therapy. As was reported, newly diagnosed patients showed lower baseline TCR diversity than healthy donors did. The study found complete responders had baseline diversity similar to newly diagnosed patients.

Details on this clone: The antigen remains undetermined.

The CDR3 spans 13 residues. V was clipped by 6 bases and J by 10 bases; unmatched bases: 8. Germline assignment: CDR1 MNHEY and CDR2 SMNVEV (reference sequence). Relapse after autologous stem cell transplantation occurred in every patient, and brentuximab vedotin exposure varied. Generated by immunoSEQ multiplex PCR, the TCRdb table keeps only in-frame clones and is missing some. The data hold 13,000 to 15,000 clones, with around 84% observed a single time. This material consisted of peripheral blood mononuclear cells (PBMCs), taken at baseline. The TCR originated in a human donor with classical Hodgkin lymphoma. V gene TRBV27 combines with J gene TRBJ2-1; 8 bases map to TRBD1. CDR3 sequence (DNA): TGTGCCAGCAGCGGGACAGGTGAGCGGGAGCAGTTCTTC. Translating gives CASSGTGEREQFF.